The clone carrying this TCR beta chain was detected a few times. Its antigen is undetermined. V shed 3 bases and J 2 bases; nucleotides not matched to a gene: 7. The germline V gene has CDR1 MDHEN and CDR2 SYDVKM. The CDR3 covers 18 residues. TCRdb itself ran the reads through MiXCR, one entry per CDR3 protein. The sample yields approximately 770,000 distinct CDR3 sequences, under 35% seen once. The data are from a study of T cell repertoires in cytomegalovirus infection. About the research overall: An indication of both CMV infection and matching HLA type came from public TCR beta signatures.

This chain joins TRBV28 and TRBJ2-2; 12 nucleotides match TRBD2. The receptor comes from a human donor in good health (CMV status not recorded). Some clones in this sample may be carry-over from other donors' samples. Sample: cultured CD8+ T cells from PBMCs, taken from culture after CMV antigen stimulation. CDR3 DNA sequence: TGTGCCAGCAGTTTGCTCTCACTAGCGGGGGGCAACACCGGGGAGCTGTTTTTT. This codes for CASSLLSLAGGNTGELFF.